This entry describes one T cell receptor beta chain. What it recognizes is unknown. Germline V gives CDR1 SGHTA, CDR2 FQGTGA. The CDR3 spans 14 residues. From the 5' RACE reads, TCRdb lists one entry per CDR3 protein and no DNA. The sample totals over 110,000 distinct CDR3 sequences. The entry originates in a study of monozygotic twins with inflammatory bowel disease. Overall study results and limits: Nothing supported a single strong signal or clonotype that was associated with IBD. IBD-affected twins scored below their healthy co-twins in TCRbeta diversity (inverse Simpson). Healthy twins showed more clonotype sharing with others than IBD patients, especially patients with disease activity.

The chain is built from TRBV7-3 and TRBJ1-2. The origin of this receptor is a human donor with ulcerative colitis or Crohn's disease, or a healthy co-twin of an affected twin (not recorded which). Sequencing was done on a sample of blood. CDR3 protein: CASSLTPDSPGYTF.